Listed below are T cell receptor beta chains from one sample, sequenced in a study of T cell responses to AZD1222 COVID-19 vaccine. Sequencing used immunoSEQ multiplex PCR; TCRdb keeps in-frame clones, though not all of them. The profile covers roughly 150,000 clones, with about nine tenths appearing a single time and 2% to 2.5% taken by the ten largest. The input for sequencing was peripheral blood, taken on day 0 of AZD1222 vaccination. These receptors were obtained from an adult in good health. Both conserved end residues are part of each CDR3. D genes are given only for firm matches. Clone size is stated in some rows and not others, as once, few, many or a class when expanded.

V,D,J,size,DNA,CDR3
TRBV9,-,TRBJ1-3,-,TGTGCCAGCAGCGCCGCCCTGGGTAGGAGAAACACCATATATTTT,CASSAALGRRNTIYF
TRBV4-2,-,TRBJ1-4,-,TGTGCCAGCAGCCAAGATCGGGGGGCCGCTAATGAAAAACTGTTTTTT,CASSQDRGAANEKLFF
TRBV27,-,TRBJ1-2,-,TGTGCCAGCAGTTTAAGGGGTGGTCGCGGCTACACCTTC,CASSLRGGRGYTF
TRBV7-6,-,TRBJ1-1,once,TGTGCCAGCAGCTTAGCTACCGGGACGGTGAACACTGAAGCTTTCTTT,CASSLATGTVNTEAFF
TRBV7-2,-,TRBJ2-2,-,TGTGCCAGCAGCTTTGGCACCGGGGAGCTGTTTTTT,CASSFGTGELFF
TRBV3-1/TRBV3-2,TRBD1,TRBJ1-2,-,TGTGCCAGCAGCCAAGGACAGGGCGATGGCTACACCTTC,CASSQGQGDGYTF
TRBV12-3/TRBV12-4,-,TRBJ1-2,-,TGTGCCAGCAACCGGCTTAACTATGGCTACACCTTC,CASNRLNYGYTF
TRBV11-3,TRBD1,TRBJ1-4,-,TGTGCCAGCAGCCCGTACAGGGGGGAAAAACTGTTTTTT,CASSPYRGEKLFF
TRBV6-7,TRBD1,TRBJ1-1,-,TGTGCCAGCAGTATATACCCTCTGGACAGGGGGAACACTGAAGCTTTCTTT,CASSIYPLDRGNTEAFF
TRBV20-1,TRBD1,TRBJ2-7,few,TGCAGTGCTAGTTGGGGCACAGGGGAGACACAGTACTTC,CSASWGTGETQYF
TRBV19,TRBD1,TRBJ2-1,-,TGTGCCAGTAGTATCATCCAGGGGGTAGGCAATGAGCAGTTCTTC,CASSIIQGVGNEQFF
TRBV29-1,-,TRBJ1-5,-,TGCAGCGTTGTGGTGGGGAATCAGCCCCAGCATTTT,CSVVVGNQPQHF
TRBV18,TRBD2,TRBJ2-7,-,TGTGCCAGCTCACCAGGACTAGCGATGCAGGATACGAGGCAGTACTTC,CASSPGLAMQDTRQYF
TRBV19,-,TRBJ1-1,-,TGTGCCAGTAGTATCCAGCCCCAGCTAACTGAAGCTTTCTTT,CASSIQPQLTEAFF
TRBV30,TRBD1,TRBJ1-1,-,TGTGCCTGGAGTTTGACAGGGATTTCCGAAGCTTTCTTT,CAWSLTGISEAFF
TRBV5-6,-,TRBJ2-5,-,TGTGCCAGCAGCTTTGCGGGGCAAGAGACCCAGTACTTC,CASSFAGQETQYF
TRBV19,TRBD1,TRBJ2-3,-,TGTGCCAGTAGCGACAGGGGCACAGATACGCAGTATTTT,CASSDRGTDTQYF
TRBV19,TRBD1,TRBJ1-1,-,TGTGCCAGTATGGCCAGACAGGGGGTCATATTCACTGAAGCTTTCTTT,CASMARQGVIFTEAFF
TRBV19,-,TRBJ2-7,-,TGTGCCAGTAGCCGGTTTGCGAGCTCCTACGAGCAGTACTTC,CASSRFASSYEQYF
TRBV3-1/TRBV3-2,-,TRBJ2-7,-,TGTGCCAGCAGCCAAAGCCATGGGGGGTACTACGAGCAGTACTTC,CASSQSHGGYYEQYF
TRBV6-2/TRBV6-3,-,TRBJ2-7,few,TGTGCCAGCAGTTACTCTTCGCGGGACTACGAGCAGTACTTC,CASSYSSRDYEQYF
TRBV7-8,TRBD1,TRBJ1-1,-,TGTGCCAGCAGCCGGGGACAGGGGGTCAGACCCATGAACACTGAAGCTTTCTTT,CASSRGQGVRPMNTEAFF
TRBV5-1,TRBD2,TRBJ2-3,-,TGCGCCAGCAGCTTGGCCGGAGCGGGAGGAGGAGATACGCAGTATTTT,CASSLAGAGGGDTQYF
TRBV5-1,TRBD1,TRBJ1-3,-,TGCGCCAGCAGTATGACAGGGACGGACACCATATATTTT,CASSMTGTDTIYF
TRBV2,TRBD1,TRBJ2-5,-,TGTGCCAGCAGTTCCGGGACAGGGGGGGGGACCCAGTACTTC,CASSSGTGGGTQYF
TRBV7-9,-,TRBJ2-1,once,TGTGCCAGCAGCCAGACTAGGAGAGACGGTGAGCAGTTCTTC,CASSQTRRDGEQFF
TRBV5-1,-,TRBJ1-3,-,TGCGCCAGCAGGCCCAATACAGGGATCCGGATAGTCCCTGGAAACACCATATATTTT,CASRPNTGIRIVPGNTIYF
TRBV6-5,TRBD1,TRBJ2-1,-,TGTGCCTCTACCGGGACAGGGTTATACAATGAGCAGTTCTTC,CASTGTGLYNEQFF
TRBV7-2,-,TRBJ2-3,-,TGTGCCAGCAGCTTTCGGGGACGGTCCTTTAGCACAGATACGCAGTATTTT,CASSFRGRSFSTDTQYF